Below, one T cell receptor beta chain is given with its context. This sample is drawn from a study of blood T cell repertoires in COVID-19. Sequencing used immunoSEQ multiplex PCR; TCRdb keeps in-frame clones, though not all of them. Among a few hundred thousand clones listed, 86% were seen once. CDR3 length: 17 amino acids. With V trimmed by 0 bases and J by 6 bases, 7 bases remained unmatched. CDR1 and CDR2 from the germline V gene are SEHNR and FQNEAQ (reference sequence). This chain joins TRBV7-9 and TRBJ2-1; 11 bases line up with TRBD2. The sample comprised peripheral blood. This receptor was taken from a woman in her fifties or sixties with acute or convalescent COVID-19. This CDR3 reads CASSLARDSGRVNEQFF. In DNA, the CDR3 is TGTGCCAGCAGCTTAGCGCGAGATAGCGGGAGGGTCAATGAGCAGTTCTTC.